Here is one T cell receptor (beta chain) with its context. Treatment noted: around 19 received Ad26.COV2.S at low or high dose, single or two shots; about 5 received placebo; per-sample allocation not given. The samples date from day 63 after the first vaccine or placebo injection. Donation was by an adult aged 18-55 years who was in Boston. This sample is part of a study of Ad26.COV2.S vaccination and SARS-CoV-2 variants. Trimming removed 0 bases from V and 5 bases from J; junction bases left unmatched: 5. Germline V gene data show CDR1 as KGHDR and CDR2 as SFDVKD. The CDR3 sequence is 16 residues long. TCRdb's copy holds only in-frame clones and misses some; the assay was immunoSEQ multiplex PCR. The profile shows around 350,000 clones, approximately 81% of them singletons.

The source was peripheral blood, collected in a trial of Ad26.COV2.S vaccine versus placebo. The rearrangement uses TRBV24-1 and TRBJ2-1, with 8 bases identical to TRBD2. The TCR was taken from a person aged 18-65 years who received the Ad26.COV2.S COVID-19 vaccine or a placebo. CDR3 region: CATSDLSGSPNNEQFF. CDR3 nucleotides: TGTGCCACCAGTGATTTGAGCGGGAGTCCAAACAATGAGCAGTTCTTC.